A selection of T cell receptor beta chains follows, all from one sample in a study of cytomegalovirus exposure and HLA in healthy donors. The assay was immunoSEQ multiplex PCR, and TCRdb's table has in-frame clones only and misses some. The sample lists 75,000 or so clones, approximately 70% occurring once. The sequencing input was PBMCs. The receptors were sampled from a man aged 40-49 years in good health and CMV-seropositive. Each CDR3 is given with its conserved first and last residue. Fields, in order: D gene, J gene, V gene, CDR3 protein. A D gene is named only where the DNA matches it firmly.

d_call: TRBD1; j_call: TRBJ1-4; v_call: TRBV9; cdr3_aa: CASSVGGQGGEKLFF
d_call: .; j_call: TRBJ2-5; v_call: TRBV5-6; cdr3_aa: CASSLGVGGQETQYF
d_call: TRBD1; j_call: TRBJ2-7; v_call: TRBV7-8; cdr3_aa: CASSLGDRDGRSYEQYF
d_call: .; j_call: TRBJ1-3; v_call: TRBV30; cdr3_aa: CAWSGLGNTIYF
d_call: .; j_call: TRBJ1-1; v_call: TRBV11-1; cdr3_aa: CASSGSGNTEAFF
d_call: TRBD1; j_call: TRBJ1-2; v_call: TRBV19; cdr3_aa: CASTWTGSNYGYTF
d_call: .; j_call: TRBJ2-3; v_call: TRBV29-1; cdr3_aa: CSVDGGDTQYF
d_call: .; j_call: TRBJ2-7; v_call: TRBV5-8; cdr3_aa: CASSLGLPYEQYF
d_call: .; j_call: TRBJ2-5; v_call: TRBV7-9; cdr3_aa: CASSLVERETQYF
d_call: .; j_call: TRBJ2-7; v_call: TRBV30; cdr3_aa: CAWSAPAGVRQYF
d_call: TRBD2; j_call: TRBJ2-5; v_call: TRBV27; cdr3_aa: CASRSPGLADQETQYF
d_call: .; j_call: TRBJ2-5; v_call: TRBV14; cdr3_aa: CASSHPGYQETQYF
d_call: .; j_call: TRBJ1-1; v_call: TRBV29-1; cdr3_aa: CSVEGRAGITEAFF
d_call: TRBD1; j_call: TRBJ1-4; v_call: TRBV27; cdr3_aa: CASSSTPGGREKLFF
d_call: TRBD2; j_call: TRBJ2-5; v_call: TRBV5-4; cdr3_aa: CASSHGTSGSQETQYF
d_call: TRBD2; j_call: TRBJ2-3; v_call: TRBV19; cdr3_aa: CASSIRPGLASYTDTQYF
d_call: .; j_call: TRBJ2-7; v_call: TRBV5-6; cdr3_aa: CASNAWSLPYEQYF
d_call: TRBD1; j_call: TRBJ2-1; v_call: TRBV14; cdr3_aa: CASSHRQGWRNEQFF
d_call: .; j_call: TRBJ1-2; v_call: TRBV7-2; cdr3_aa: CASSLEAGVKGYTF
d_call: TRBD1; j_call: TRBJ2-3; v_call: TRBV5-1; cdr3_aa: CASSLGVRGQGKDTQYF
d_call: .; j_call: TRBJ2-3; v_call: TRBV18; cdr3_aa: CASSPGTGLGTDTQYF
d_call: TRBD1; j_call: TRBJ1-2; v_call: TRBV27; cdr3_aa: CASSLLPPGQGGFGYTF
d_call: .; j_call: .; v_call: TRBV10-3; cdr3_aa: CAISESVGAYEQYF
d_call: TRBD1; j_call: TRBJ2-2; v_call: TRBV19; cdr3_aa: CASSMFGTGATGELFF
d_call: TRBD2; j_call: TRBJ2-5; v_call: TRBV28; cdr3_aa: CASSPSKGLGSLGETQYF
d_call: .; j_call: TRBJ1-6; v_call: TRBV6-1; cdr3_aa: CASSGHSSNSPLHF
d_call: .; j_call: TRBJ1-1; v_call: TRBV7-2; cdr3_aa: CASSFVRENTEAFF
d_call: .; j_call: TRBJ2-4; v_call: TRBV6-5; cdr3_aa: CASSYNRAGNIQYF
d_call: .; j_call: TRBJ2-7; v_call: TRBV15; cdr3_aa: CATSRGGTSYEQYF
d_call: TRBD1; j_call: TRBJ1-5; v_call: TRBV19; cdr3_aa: CASSIWQGGNQPQHF
d_call: TRBD1; j_call: TRBJ1-6; v_call: TRBV5-1; cdr3_aa: CASSLGATGGYGPLHF
d_call: .; j_call: TRBJ2-7; v_call: TRBV7-9; cdr3_aa: CASSPRDNPYEQYF